The clone carrying this T cell receptor (beta chain) was picked up many times. The read ends 3 residues early relative to the CDR3; the germline J gene fills the gap. The data were taken from a study of T cell clonality in common variable immunodeficiency. TCRdb's copy holds only in-frame clones and misses some; the assay was immunoSEQ multiplex PCR. The repertoire shows approximately 34,000 clones, none seen only once; the top ten take 3%. The length of the CDR3 is 16 residues. Germline assignment: CDR1 LNHDA and CDR2 SQIVND (reference sequence). V lost 6 bases to trimming and J lost 3 bases; unmatched junction nucleotides: 9.

The sequence was collected from a person aged 18 to 75 in good health. Sequences were obtained from peripheral blood mononuclear cells. This chain connects TRBV19 to TRBJ2-1; TRBD2 matches at 9 bases. The CDR3 protein is CASSTPGLAFYNEQFF. The CDR3 DNA, read in part, is TGTGCCAGTAGCACGCCCGGACTAGCGTTCTACAATGAG.